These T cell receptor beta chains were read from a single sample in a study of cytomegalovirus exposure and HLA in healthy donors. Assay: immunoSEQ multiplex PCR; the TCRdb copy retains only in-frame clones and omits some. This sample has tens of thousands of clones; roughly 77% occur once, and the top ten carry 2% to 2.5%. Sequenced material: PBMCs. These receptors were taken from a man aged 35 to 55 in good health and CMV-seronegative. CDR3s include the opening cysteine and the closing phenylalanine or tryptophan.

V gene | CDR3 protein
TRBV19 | CASSLETGGYEQYF
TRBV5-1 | CASSPTLTNYEQYF
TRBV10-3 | CAIRPGQGVSDEQFF
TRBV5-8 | CASSLPARVETEAFF
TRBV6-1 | CASSEARTGAFSNQPQHF
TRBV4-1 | CASSGAEVAGQPQHF
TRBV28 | CASSFAPGNQPQHF
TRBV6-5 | CASSYDPDNPRLKLFF
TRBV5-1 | CASSVRTGNTEAFF
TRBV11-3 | CASSLGRGTDTQYF
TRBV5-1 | CASSEQGSNSGANVLTF
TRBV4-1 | CASSQERGTSYEQYF
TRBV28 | CASRRDRGGTEAFF
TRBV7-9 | CASSDGLAGVSYEQYF
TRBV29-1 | CSVFRDTGELFF
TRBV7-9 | CASSLASSGGLYNEQFF
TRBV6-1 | CASRVGTGGDYEQYF
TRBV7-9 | CASSLVTGFSGNTIYF
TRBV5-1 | CASSPLLYNSPLHF
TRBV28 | CASSSTGTGEQETQYF
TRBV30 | CAWNLGNQPQHF
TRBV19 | CASNLGGRKEEKLFF
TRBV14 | CASSPGTSGYGQYF
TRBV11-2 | CASSLIRGRVAGRTEAFF
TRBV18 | CASSPRGGDYGYTF
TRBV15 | CATSRDQRQNNEKLFF
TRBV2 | CASSPGDTQYF
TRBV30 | CAWSATSGSRNIQYF
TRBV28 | CASSSGTGGRIGYTF
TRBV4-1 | CASSHLLAGDTYEQYF
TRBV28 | CASSPLGYNQPQHF
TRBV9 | CASSRDSTNTEAFF
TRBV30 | CAWAPGTLEQYF
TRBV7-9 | CASSLGGDLRSYTF
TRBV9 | CASSGTGLIVSYNSPLHF
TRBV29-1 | CSVAGARGTDTQYF
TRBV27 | CASRKTGLNTEAFF
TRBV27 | CASSPLDSIQQPQHF
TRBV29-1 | CSVRGGLGEAFF
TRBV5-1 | CASSLTGVSYEQYF
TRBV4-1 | CASSPRGLAGSEQFF
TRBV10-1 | CASSEAGTGSDEQYF
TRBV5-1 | CASSLEAQGKNEQFF